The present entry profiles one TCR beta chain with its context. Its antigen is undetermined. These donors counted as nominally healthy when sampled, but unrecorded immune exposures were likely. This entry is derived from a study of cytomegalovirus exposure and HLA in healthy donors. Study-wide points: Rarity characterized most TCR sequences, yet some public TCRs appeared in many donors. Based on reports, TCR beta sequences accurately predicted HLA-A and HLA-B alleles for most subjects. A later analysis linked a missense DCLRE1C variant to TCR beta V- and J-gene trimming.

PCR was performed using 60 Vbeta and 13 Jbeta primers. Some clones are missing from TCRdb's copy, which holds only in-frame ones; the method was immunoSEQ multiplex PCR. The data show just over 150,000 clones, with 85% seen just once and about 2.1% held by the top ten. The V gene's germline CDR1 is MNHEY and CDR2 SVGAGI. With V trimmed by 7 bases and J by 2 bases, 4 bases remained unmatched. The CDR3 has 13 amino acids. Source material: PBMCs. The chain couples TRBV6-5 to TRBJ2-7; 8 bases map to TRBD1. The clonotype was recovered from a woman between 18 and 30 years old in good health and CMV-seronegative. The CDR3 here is CASTATGAYEQYF. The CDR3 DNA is TGTGCCAGCACAGCGACAGGGGCCTACGAGCAGTACTTC.